This T cell receptor beta chain stems from a study of cytomegalovirus exposure and HLA in healthy donors (dated 2017 in TCRdb). Regarding the complete study: An earlier analysis of approximately 640 of the donors reported 250 to 350 Gb of sequence data and 117 million unique TCR beta sequences from 150 million to 200 million T cells. High-throughput TCR immunosequencing, statistical association of individual TCRs with disease status, and machine learning were combined to predict cytomegalovirus infection status. In a later analysis, previously published TCR beta repertoires from 600 to 850 donors were re-analyzed and high-resolution HLA genotyping was added so that TCR occurrence patterns could be studied. The number of donors typed differed by locus, with roughly 629-640 for A, B, C, DRB1 and DQB1, approximately 500 for DQA1, 600 to 610 for DPA1, and around 430 for DPB1. A separate validation cohort of approximately 130 different subjects was used in addition to the roughly 620-subject first cohort. Rather than drawing on any new phenotypic data, the later analysis identified candidate immune exposures from TCR beta sequences and the way those sequences occurred across donors. HLA typing covered class I and class II loci at four-digit resolution. All discovery cohort repertoires had been generated on a single sequencing platform. Four to six DR-DQ haplotypes were handled as single units for association and clustering, since linkage in the cohort was strong. Across around 400 genotyped donors of the cohort, an average of about 240,000 unique TCR beta nucleotide sequences per donor were sequenced, and 15% to 20% of those sequences were non-productive. Donor age, sex, ethnicity and CMV serostatus were compiled alongside the repertoire data. The T cell repertoires of 550 to 850 subjects were profiled by immunosequencing and related to cytomegalovirus serostatus. The study aimed to test whether cataloging public T cell receptors could reveal signatures of past pathogen exposure. Of the 398 genotyped donors, 75% to 85% were placed in the genetic ancestry cluster associated with self-reported Caucasian donors. An earlier analysis of more than 450 of the donors used high-throughput TCR beta sequencing to judge whether each TCR beta V gene segment behaved as functional or pseudogenic. Roughly 300 gigabases of sequencing data and 70 million to 100 million unique TCR sequences were included in an early release covering about 600 HLA-typed donors. Genome-wide SNP genotypes for about 60% of the roughly 700 donors were used in a later genetic analysis, which treated that subset as a discovery cohort. Study-wide findings and limitations: A cluster of highly shared sequence variants was judged likely to represent a technical artifact of the sequencing pipeline. Assigning TCR associations to individual alleles was difficult when HLA alleles, especially DR and DQ, strongly co-occurred. Only TCR beta chains were sequenced in this cohort, and the absence of alpha or paired-chain data limited detectable features. In an earlier analysis of several hundred of the donors, most TCR beta V segments were observed in productive rearrangements about 87% or about 30% of the time, broadly matching IMGT annotations. According to the authors, the approach could potentially be generalized to other disease states and immunological phenotypes. An association between a missense DCLRE1C variant and V-gene and J-gene trimming of TCR beta chains was found in a later genetic analysis and replicated in an independent cohort. In vitro tests confirmed that a few of the cytomegalovirus-associated TCR beta chains recognize cytomegalovirus antigens. Some IMGT-functional V segments, including TRBV6-2 and TRBV6-3, could not be distinguished by the 87-base-pair reads and were therefore excluded. In a later analysis, most CMV-associated TCR beta chains were found to appear HLA-restricted, with HLA associations seemingly driven largely by CMV exposure. The classifier was reported to diagnose cytomegalovirus status with high specificity and sensitivity in both the original and validation cohorts. Compared with the roughly 700-donor mean, donors in an Asian-associated ancestry cluster had fewer N-insertions in productive TCRs, according to a later genetic analysis. Immune exposure information for the cohort was limited to CMV serostatus. The presence/absence analyses assumed that sequencing depth was roughly uniform across donors, and that assumption may not be true. In the study, roughly 160 TCR beta chains were listed as associated with cytomegalovirus. While some public TCRs were present in many individuals, most TCR sequences turned up only very rarely across donors. In a later analysis, HLA-associated TCR beta chains were found to be more clonally expanded and to have lower generation probabilities than equally common non-associated chains. Because some donors lacked HLA typing at each locus, the association tests relied only on the typed subset. In a later analysis, several top co-occurrence clusters were reported to appear linked to parvovirus B19, influenza, CMV and Epstein-Barr virus. In a later analysis, the rate of TCR association differed among HLA loci, with DRB1 alleles having the most associated TCRs and HLA-C alleles having the fewest. Specific HLA alleles were associated with more than 15,000 TCR beta sequences at a false discovery rate of 0.05 in a later analysis. A further reported finding was that TCR beta sequences accurately predicted the HLA-A and HLA-B alleles for most subjects in the first cohort. The earlier analysis of about 600 of the donors excluded approximately 15 rarely observed V segments, including chromosome 9 orphons, because counts were too low. Correlated functional status among segregating V segments might be attributable to linkage disequilibrium, but an unknown experimental factor could not be ruled out.

CDR1 and CDR2 are read off the germline V gene as MNHNS and SASEGT. The junction shows trimming of 0 bases on V and 1 base on J, and the gene matches do not reach 0 bases of it. The CDR3 covers 15 residues, taking in both the cysteine and the phenylalanine. Left in the record is the CDR3 DNA by itself, 45 bases read in frame from the first base. Worth noting for this clone: Its antigen is currently not known. There are no base qualities to consult, and no much larger clone falls within one base.

Library preparation was by the immunoSEQ multiplex PCR assay. A mixture of 60 forward primers for TCR Vbeta segments and 13 reverse primers for TCR Jbeta segments was used in the multiplex PCR. The CDR3 region of rearranged TCR beta genes was amplified from genomic DNA by a multiplex PCR assay. The Illumina HiSeq System was used to sequence the amplified TCR beta libraries as 87-base-pair reads. For the original study's pipeline: Across the roughly 640 repertoires, a later analysis counted around 80 million unique TCR beta chains, 9 million to 14 million of which were shared by at least two donors. Raw reads were error-corrected and collapsed into unique sequences by a nearest-neighbor algorithm in which closely related sequences were merged to remove PCR and sequencing errors. V, D and J gene segments were assigned by aligning CDR3 sequences to IMGT reference sequences. Each retained sequence needed at least a six-nucleotide match to both a V gene segment and a J gene segment. A rearrangement was called productive if the CDR3 had no stop codons and remained in frame with V and J, and every other rearrangement was called non-productive. CDR3 was defined by IMGT convention, running from the second conserved V-encoded cysteine to the conserved J-encoded phenylalanine. The earlier analysis of some 600 of the donors excluded sequences that lacked an unambiguous match to a single V gene segment. In an earlier analysis of approximately 500 of the donors, a V segment was called functional when productive rearrangements were above 56.7%, and segregating when the standard deviation between donors exceeded 5%. A statistical classification framework was built for diagnosing cytomegalovirus status from the catalog of TCR beta chain sequences. V and J gene assignment, in a later analysis, came from comparing TCR nucleotide sequences with IMGT/GENE-DB human TR gene sequences. A later analysis assigned CDR3 sequences and most-parsimonious VDJ recombination scenarios with the TCRdist pipeline. In a later analysis, every TCR beta chain was defined by the combination of its CDR3 amino acid sequence and its V-gene family, and reads without a unique V-gene family were dropped. As a way to deal with suspected cross-contamination and a sequencing artifact, a later analysis dropped more than 500 nucleotide sequences that were highly shared and had low generation probability. In a later analysis, a clonal expansion index for each public chain was calculated from normalized within-repertoire ranks of inferred template counts. Generation probabilities in a later analysis came from a VDJ recombination model fitted to out-of-frame rearrangements, and those results were checked against IGoR. In a later analysis, hypergeometric tests were used to score TCR-TCR, TCR-HLA and TCR-CMV co-occurrence, with a repertoire-size bias correction applied to TCR pairs. To estimate false discovery rates, a later analysis permuted the HLA or CMV assignments 20 times. In a later analysis, co-occurring TCRs were grouped using DBSCAN, and TCRdist sequence similarity was added for clustering within HLA-allele-positive subsets. Repertoires with fewer than 30,000 or more than 120,000 public chains were left out of co-occurrence clustering, as were a few repertoires with anomalous nucleotide sharing. Imported from immuneACCESS, the table was reduced by TCRdb to in-frame sequences with V and J called. These copies leave out some clones; in studies compared against another copy, an unresolved V gene accounts for under half, and the cause of the remainder is not known. The V and J calls and clone size come from that table; D and trimming were worked out from the DNA. The sample includes fewer than 100,000 clones, with approximately 80% observed a single time. The ten biggest clones cover 3.4% of the sample.

The cohort was made up of approximately 700 healthy bone marrow donors. All cohort members were sampled while nominally healthy, although unrecorded immune exposures were likely present. The donor was CMV seronegative and belonged to the group of over 300 seronegative cohort members. Each donor provided a peripheral blood sample, and peripheral blood mononuclear cells were used for TCR beta sequencing. Genomic DNA was extracted from the blood cell samples with the Qiagen DNeasy Blood Extraction Kit. Sequenced sample: PBMCs. The rearranged chain carries TRBV6-1 and TRBJ2-3; the junction holds 8 bases that match TRBD2. The TCR sequence derives from a man aged 40-55 years in good health and CMV-seronegative. The bases read TGTGCCAGCAGTGAAGCAGCGGGAGGCACAGATACGCAGTATTTT. Translation gives CASSEAAGGTDTQYF.